The source of this T cell receptor beta chain is a study of ipilimumab plus nivolumab after autologous stem cell transplantation. Study in general: Typical patient got four to six ipilimumab doses and about eight nivolumab doses (median). Regarding the study as a whole: Per the authors, repertoire, Treg and microbiota data justify further study.

Data came from immunoSEQ multiplex PCR; TCRdb stores just in-frame clones and leaves some out. The table lists about 16,000 clones, about 86% of them singletons. This clone is a singleton in its sample. Its specificity is not known. The CDR3 loop spans 14 amino acids. Germline V gene sequence: CDR1 MRHNA, CDR2 SNTAGT. The V end was cut by 1 base, the J end by 3 bases, with 10 bases between. Patients got 3 mg/kg IV nivolumab weeks 1, 4, 7, 10, then biweekly through week 26. The sequence derives from a male donor with diffuse large B-cell lymphoma. The chain joins TRBV6-4 to TRBJ2-7; D may be TRBD1 (5 bases). This sample comprised PBMCs, obtained in a trial of ipilimumab plus nivolumab as post-transplant consolidation. This CDR3 is CASSDCDQGYEQYF. DNA of the CDR3: TGTGCCAGCAGTGACTGTGATCAGGGCTACGAGCAGTACTTC.